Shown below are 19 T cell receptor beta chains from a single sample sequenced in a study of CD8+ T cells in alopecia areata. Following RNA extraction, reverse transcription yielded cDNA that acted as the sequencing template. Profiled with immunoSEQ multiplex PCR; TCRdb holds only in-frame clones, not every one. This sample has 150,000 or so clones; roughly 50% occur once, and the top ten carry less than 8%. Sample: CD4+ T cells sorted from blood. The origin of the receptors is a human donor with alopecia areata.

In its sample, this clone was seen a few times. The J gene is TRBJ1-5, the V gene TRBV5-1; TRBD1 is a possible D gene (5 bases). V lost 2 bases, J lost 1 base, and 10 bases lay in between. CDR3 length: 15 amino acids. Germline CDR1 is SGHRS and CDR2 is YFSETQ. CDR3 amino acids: CASSFNGDSNQPQHF. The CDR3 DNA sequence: TGCGCCAGCAGCTTCAATGGGGACAGCAATCAGCCCCAGCATTTT.

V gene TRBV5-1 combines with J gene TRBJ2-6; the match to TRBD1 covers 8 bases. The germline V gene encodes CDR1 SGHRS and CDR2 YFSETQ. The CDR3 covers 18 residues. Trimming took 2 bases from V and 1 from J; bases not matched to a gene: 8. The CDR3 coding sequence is TGCGCCAGCAGCTTACCGGCAGGGGGCTTATCTGGGGCCAACGTCCTGACTTTC. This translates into CASSLPAGGLSGANVLTF.

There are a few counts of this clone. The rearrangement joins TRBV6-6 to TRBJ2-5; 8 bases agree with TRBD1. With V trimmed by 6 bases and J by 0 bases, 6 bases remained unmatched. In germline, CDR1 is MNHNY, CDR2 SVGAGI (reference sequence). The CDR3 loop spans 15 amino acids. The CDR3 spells CASRTGTGHQETQYF. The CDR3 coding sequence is TGTGCCAGCAGGACCGGGACAGGCCACCAAGAGACCCAGTACTTC.

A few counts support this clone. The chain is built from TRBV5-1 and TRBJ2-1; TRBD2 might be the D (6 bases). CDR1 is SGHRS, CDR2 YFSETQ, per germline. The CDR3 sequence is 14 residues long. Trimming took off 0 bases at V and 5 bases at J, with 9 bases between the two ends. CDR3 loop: CASSLGTTHNEQFF. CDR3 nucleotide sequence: TGCGCCAGCAGCTTGGGGACTACCCACAATGAGCAGTTCTTC.

In DNA form, the CDR3 reads TGTGCCAGCAGTGAAGTAGGGGATACGCAGTATTTT. It is translated as CASSEVGDTQYF. The chain links TRBV7-9 to TRBJ2-3; no reliable D call. The CDR3 loop spans 12 amino acids. V was cut by 6 bases and J by 6 bases, with 10 bases left in between. Germline loops: CDR1 SEHNR, CDR2 FQNEAQ (reference sequence).

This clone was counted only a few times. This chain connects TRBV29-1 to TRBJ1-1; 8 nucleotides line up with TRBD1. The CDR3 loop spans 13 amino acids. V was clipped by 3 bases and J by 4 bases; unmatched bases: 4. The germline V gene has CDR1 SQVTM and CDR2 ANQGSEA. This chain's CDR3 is CSVEQGAFTEAFF. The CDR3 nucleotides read TGCAGCGTTGAGCAGGGGGCATTCACTGAAGCTTTCTTT.

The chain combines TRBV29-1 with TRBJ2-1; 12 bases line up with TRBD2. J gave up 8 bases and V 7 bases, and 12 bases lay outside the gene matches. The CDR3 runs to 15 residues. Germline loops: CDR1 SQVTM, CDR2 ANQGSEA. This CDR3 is CSAARPSGRGYEQFF. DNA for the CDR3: TGCAGCGCCGCAAGACCTAGCGGGAGGGGGTATGAGCAGTTCTTC.

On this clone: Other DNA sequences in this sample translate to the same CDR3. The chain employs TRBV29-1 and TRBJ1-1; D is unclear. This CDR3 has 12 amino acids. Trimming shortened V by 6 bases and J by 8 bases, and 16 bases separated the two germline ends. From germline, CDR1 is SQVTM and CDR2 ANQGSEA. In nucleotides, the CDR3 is TGCAGCGTCCACGTCGGCATCGGGGAAGCTTTCTTT. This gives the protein CSVHVGIGEAFF.

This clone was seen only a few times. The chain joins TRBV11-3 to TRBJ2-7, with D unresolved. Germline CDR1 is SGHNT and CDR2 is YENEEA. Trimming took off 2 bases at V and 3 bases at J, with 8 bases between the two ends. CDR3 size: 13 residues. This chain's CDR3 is CASSLSLDYEQYF. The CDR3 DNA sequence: TGTGCCAGCAGCTTAAGTTTGGACTACGAGCAGTACTTC. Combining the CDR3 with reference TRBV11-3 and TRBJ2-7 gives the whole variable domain EAGVVQSPRYKIIEKKQPVAFWCNPISGHNTLYWYLQNLGQGPELLIRYENEEAVDDSQLPKDRFSAERLKGVDSTLKIQPAELGDSAVYLCASSLSLDYEQYFGPGTRLTVT.

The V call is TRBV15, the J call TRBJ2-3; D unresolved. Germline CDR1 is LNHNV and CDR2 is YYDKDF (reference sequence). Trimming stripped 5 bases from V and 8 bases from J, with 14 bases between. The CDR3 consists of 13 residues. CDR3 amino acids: CATSPPRSGTQYF. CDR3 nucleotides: TGTGCCACCAGCCCCCCGCGTTCCGGTACGCAGTATTTT. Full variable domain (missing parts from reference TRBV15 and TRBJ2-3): DAMVIQNPRYQVTQFGKPVTLSCSQTLNHNVMYWYQQKSSQAPKLLFHYYDKDFNNEADTPDNFQSRRPNTSFCFLDIRSPGLGDTAMYLCATSPPRSGTQYFGPGTRLTVL.

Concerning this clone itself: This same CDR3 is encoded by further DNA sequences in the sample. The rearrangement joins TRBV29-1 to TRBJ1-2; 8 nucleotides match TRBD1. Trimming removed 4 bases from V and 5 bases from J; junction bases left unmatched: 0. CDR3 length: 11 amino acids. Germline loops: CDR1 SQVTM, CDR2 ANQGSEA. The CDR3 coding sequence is TGCAGCGTTGGACAGGGGTATGGCTACACCTTC. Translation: CSVGQGYGYTF.

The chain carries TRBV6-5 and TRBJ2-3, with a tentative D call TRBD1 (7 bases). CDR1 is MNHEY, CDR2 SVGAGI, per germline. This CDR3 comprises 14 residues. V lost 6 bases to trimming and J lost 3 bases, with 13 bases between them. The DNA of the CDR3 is TGTGCCAGCAGACTACAGGGGACTACAGATACGCAGTATTTT. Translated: CASRLQGTTDTQYF.

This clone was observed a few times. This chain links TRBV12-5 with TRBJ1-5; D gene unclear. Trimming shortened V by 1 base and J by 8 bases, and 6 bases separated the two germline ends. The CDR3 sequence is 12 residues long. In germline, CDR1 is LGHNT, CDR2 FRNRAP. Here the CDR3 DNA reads TGTGCTAGTGGTTTGGACGTTGAGCCCCAGCATTTT. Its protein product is CASGLDVEPQHF.

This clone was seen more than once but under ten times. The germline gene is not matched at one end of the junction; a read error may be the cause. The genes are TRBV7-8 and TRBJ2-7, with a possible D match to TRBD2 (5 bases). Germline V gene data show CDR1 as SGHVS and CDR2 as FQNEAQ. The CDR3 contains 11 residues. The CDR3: CASSLVGAGGF. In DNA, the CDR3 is TGTGCCAGCAGCTTAGTCGGCGCGGGTGGCTTC.

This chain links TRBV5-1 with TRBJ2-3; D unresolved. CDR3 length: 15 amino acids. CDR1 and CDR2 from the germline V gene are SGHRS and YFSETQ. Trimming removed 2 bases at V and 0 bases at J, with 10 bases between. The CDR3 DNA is TGCGCCAGCAGCTTCCAGCGAGCTAGCACAGATACGCAGTATTTT. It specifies CASSFQRASTDTQYF.

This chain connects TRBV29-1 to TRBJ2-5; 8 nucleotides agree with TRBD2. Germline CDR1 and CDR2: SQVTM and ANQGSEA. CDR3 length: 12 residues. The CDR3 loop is CSSGGRSETQYF. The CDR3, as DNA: TGCAGTTCTGGCGGGAGGTCGGAGACCCAGTACTTC.

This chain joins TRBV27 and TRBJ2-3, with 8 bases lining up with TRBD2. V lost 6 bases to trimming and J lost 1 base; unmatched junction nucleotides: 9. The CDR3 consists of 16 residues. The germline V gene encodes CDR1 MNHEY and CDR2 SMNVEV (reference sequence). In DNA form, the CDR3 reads TGTGCCAGCAGCCGGAAAGGGACTAGTGGCACAGATACGCAGTATTTT. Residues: CASSRKGTSGTDTQYF.

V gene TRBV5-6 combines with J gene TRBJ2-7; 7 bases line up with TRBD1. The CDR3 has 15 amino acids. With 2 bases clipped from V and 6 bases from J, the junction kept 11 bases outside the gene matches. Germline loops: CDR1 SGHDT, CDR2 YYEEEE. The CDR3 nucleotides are TGTGCCAGCAGCTTAGGGACAGCCCAGAACTCCGAGCAGTACTTC. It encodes CASSLGTAQNSEQYF.

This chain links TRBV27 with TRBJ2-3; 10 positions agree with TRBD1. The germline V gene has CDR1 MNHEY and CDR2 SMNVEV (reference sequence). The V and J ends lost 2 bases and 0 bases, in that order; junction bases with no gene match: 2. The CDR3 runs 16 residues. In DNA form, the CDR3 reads TGTGCCAGCAGTTTAGGGACAGGGGCTAGCACAGATACGCAGTATTTT. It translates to CASSLGTGASTDTQYF.